This T cell receptor (beta chain) came from a study of blood T cell repertoires in COVID-19. As for the study in general: Italy, Spain and the United States were the sources of the convalescent and acute COVID-19 samples.

For this clone: In the same sample, other DNA sequences code for this CDR3.

Data came from immunoSEQ multiplex PCR; TCRdb stores just in-frame clones and leaves some out. The data contain some 200,000 clones, around 81% of them singletons. CDR3 size: 16 residues. Germline trimming cut 0 bases from V and 7 bases from J; bases unmatched to any gene: 10. The germline V gene encodes CDR1 SGHDT and CDR2 YYEEEE. Source material: peripheral blood. The TCR comes from a man aged 60 to 75 with COVID-19, enrolled during active disease. This chain uses TRBV5-6 with TRBJ2-7; TRBD1 matches at 10 bases. CDR3 protein: CASSLDGRQGAWEQYF. The DNA of the CDR3 is TGTGCCAGCAGCTTGGATGGGAGACAGGGGGCCTGGGAGCAGTACTTC.